This T cell receptor (beta chain) originates from a study of T cell clones after liver transplantation. CDR1 is SGHTS, CDR2 YDEGEE, per germline. This CDR3 spans 16 amino acids. The trim removed 2 bases at V and 9 bases at J, leaving 8 bases unmatched. Only a few counts were recorded for this clone. Profiled with immunoSEQ multiplex PCR; TCRdb holds only in-frame clones, not every one. The profile shows about 50,000 clones, approximately 71% of them singletons. The chain uses TRBV5-8 and TRBJ1-6; 10 nucleotides align to TRBD1. This TCR was sampled from a human patient who received a liver transplant. Part of the T cells may come from the graft donor. The specimen was CD4+ T cells from blood, collected more than 52 months after liver transplant. CDR3 in amino acids: CASSLQGTGVFSPLHF. The CDR3 DNA is TGTGCCAGCAGCTTACAGGGGACAGGGGTTTTTTCACCCCTCCACTTT.